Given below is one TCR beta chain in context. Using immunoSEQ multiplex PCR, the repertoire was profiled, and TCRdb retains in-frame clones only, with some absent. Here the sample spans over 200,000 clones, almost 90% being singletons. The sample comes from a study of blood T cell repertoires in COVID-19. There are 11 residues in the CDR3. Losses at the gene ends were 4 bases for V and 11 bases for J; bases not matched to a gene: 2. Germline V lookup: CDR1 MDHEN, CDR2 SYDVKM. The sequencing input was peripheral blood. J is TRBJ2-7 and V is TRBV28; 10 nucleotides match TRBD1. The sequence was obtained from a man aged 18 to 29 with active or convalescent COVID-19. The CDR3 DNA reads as TGTGCCAGCAGTTGGACAGGGGGAGAGTACTTC. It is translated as CASSWTGGEYF.